These 2 T cell receptor beta chains share one sample of origin, sequenced in a study of blood T cell repertoires in COVID-19. TCRdb keeps only in-frame clones here, not all; method: immunoSEQ multiplex PCR. This table has some 180,000 clones, 80% appearing once. Source material: peripheral blood. The source of these receptors is a man between 60 and 75 years old with acute or convalescent COVID-19.

With regard to this clone: At one of its ends the junction is not consistent with the germline gene, which may arise from a read error. V usage is TRBV7-7 and J usage is TRBJ1-1; D possibly corresponds to TRBD1 (6 bases). CDR1 is SSHAT and CDR2 is FNYEAQ in the germline V gene (reference sequence). The CDR3 is made up of 16 amino acids. The CDR3 DNA reads TGTGCTAGCAGCTTCAGGGGTCGGATAATGAACACTGAAGCTTTCTTT. It codes for CASSFRGRIMNTEAFF.

This chain uses TRBV6-2 or TRBV6-3 with TRBJ2-7, with TRBD1 as a possible D gene (5 bases). The CDR3 runs to 18 residues. Trimming shortened V by 5 bases and J by 3 bases, and 26 bases separated the two germline ends. CDR1 is MNHEY, CDR2 SVGEGT, per germline. CDR3 residues: CASSRSLTVALRNYEQYF. The CDR3 region has the DNA TGTGCCAGCAGTCGCTCATTGACAGTCGCCCTAAGGAACTACGAGCAGTACTTC.